The T cell receptor (beta chain) described here comes from a study of T cell responses to AZD1222 COVID-19 vaccine. Looking at the study overall: Second-dose schedules of about 4 or about 12 weeks were combined. Study conclusions and caveats: At 160-218 and 743-854, vaccine-associated CD4 TCRs were dominant, and they spanned spike. The donors showed a predominance of white British ancestry and of females, with possible underestimation of clonal diversity. There were repertoire samples only from the period after the peak T cell response.

Profiling relied on immunoSEQ multiplex PCR, and the TCRdb table lists in-frame clones only, not all of them. Here the sample spans 160,000 or so clones, almost 90% being singletons. The CDR3 consists of 15 residues. CDR1 and CDR2 (germline): MGHRA, YSYEKL. Unmatched junction bases numbered 7, after V lost 1 base and J lost 5 bases. Note on this clone: What it recognizes is unknown.

The specimen was peripheral blood, collected on day 0 of AZD1222 vaccination. The J gene is TRBJ2-5, the V gene TRBV4-1; 7 nucleotides align to TRBD1. The TCR was taken from an adult in good health. CDR3 region: CASSQGDRVGETQYF. The CDR3 bases are TGCGCCAGCAGCCAAGGAGACAGGGTGGGGGAGACCCAGTACTTC.